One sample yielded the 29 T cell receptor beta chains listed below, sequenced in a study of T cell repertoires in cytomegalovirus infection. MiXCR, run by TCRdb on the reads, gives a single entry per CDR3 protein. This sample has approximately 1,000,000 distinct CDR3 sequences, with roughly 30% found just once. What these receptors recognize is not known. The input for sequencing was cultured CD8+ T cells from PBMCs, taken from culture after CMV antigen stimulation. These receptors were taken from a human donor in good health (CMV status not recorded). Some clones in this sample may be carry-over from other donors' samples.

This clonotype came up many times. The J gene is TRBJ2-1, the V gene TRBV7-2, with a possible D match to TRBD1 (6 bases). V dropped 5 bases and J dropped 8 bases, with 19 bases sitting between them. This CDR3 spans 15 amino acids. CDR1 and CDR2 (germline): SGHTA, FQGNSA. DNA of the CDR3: TGTGCCAGCAGCCGAGGACAGAAGGCTCCGGATGAGCAGTTCTTC. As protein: CASSRGQKAPDEQFF.

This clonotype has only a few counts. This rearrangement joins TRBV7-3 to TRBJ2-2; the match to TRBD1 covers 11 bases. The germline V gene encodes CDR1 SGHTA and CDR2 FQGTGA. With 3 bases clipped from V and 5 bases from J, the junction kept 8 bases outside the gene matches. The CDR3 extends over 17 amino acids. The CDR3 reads CASSLLGQGARTGELFF. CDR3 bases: TGTGCCAGCAGCTTGCTCGGACAGGGGGCGCGTACCGGGGAGCTGTTTTTT.

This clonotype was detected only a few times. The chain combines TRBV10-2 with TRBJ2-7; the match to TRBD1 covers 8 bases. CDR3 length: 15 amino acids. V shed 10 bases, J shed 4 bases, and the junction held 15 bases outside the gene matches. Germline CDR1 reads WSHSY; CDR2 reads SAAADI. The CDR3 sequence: CATRPGQGARYEQYF. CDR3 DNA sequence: TGCGCCACCCGCCCCGGACAGGGCGCGAGGTACGAGCAGTACTTC.

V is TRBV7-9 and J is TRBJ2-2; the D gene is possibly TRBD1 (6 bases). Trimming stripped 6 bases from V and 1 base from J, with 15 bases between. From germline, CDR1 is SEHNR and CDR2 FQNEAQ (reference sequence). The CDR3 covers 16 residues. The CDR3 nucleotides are TGTGCCAGCAGGATAACCGGGACAAAGAACACCGGGGAGCTGTTTTTT. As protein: CASRITGTKNTGELFF.

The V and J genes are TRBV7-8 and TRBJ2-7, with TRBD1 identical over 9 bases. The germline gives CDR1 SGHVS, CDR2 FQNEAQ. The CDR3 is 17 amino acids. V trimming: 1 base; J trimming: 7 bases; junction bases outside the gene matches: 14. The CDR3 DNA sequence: TGTGCCAGCAGCTTAGTAGGGACAGGGTTTCTCCACAATGAGCAGTACGTC. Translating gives CASSLVGTGFLHNEQYV.

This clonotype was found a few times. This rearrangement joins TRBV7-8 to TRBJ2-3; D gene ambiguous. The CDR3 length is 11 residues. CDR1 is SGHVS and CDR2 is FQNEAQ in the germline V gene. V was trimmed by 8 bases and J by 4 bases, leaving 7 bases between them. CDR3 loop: CASSDPDTQYF. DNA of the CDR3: TGTGCCAGCTCCGATCCAGATACGCAGTATTTT.

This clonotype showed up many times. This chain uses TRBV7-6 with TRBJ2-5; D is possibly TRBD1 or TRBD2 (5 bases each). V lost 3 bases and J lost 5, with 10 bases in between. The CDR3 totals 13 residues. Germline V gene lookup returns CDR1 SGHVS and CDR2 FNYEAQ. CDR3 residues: CASSFYWGETQYF. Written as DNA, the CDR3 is TGTGCCAGCAGCTTTTACTGGGGGGAGACCCAGTACTTC.

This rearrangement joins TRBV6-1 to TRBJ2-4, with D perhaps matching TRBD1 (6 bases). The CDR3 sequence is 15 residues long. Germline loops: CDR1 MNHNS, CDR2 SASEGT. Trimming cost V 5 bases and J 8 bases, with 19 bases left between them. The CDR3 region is CASSPQQGFGDIQYF. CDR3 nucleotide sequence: TGTGCCAGCAGTCCCCAACAGGGTTTTGGAGACATTCAGTACTTC.

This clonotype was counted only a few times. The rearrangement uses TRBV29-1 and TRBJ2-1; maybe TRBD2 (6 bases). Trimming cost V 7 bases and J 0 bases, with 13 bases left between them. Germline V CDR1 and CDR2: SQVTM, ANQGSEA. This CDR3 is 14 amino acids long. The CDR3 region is CSAIGGSSYNEQFF. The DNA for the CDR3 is TGCAGCGCCATCGGGGGAAGCTCCTACAATGAGCAGTTCTTC.

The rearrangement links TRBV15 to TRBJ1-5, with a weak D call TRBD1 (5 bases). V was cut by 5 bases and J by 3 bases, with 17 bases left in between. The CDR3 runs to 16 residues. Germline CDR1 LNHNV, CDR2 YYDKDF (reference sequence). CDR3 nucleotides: TGTGCCACCAGCCCAAATGAGGGGATTTTCAATCAGCCCCAGCATTTT. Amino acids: CATSPNEGIFNQPQHF.

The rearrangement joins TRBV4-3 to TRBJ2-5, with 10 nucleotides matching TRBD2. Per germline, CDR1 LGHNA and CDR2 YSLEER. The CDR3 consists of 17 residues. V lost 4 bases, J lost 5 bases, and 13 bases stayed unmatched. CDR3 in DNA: TGCGCCAGCAGCCCCAGTCCTAGCGGGGGCCTCCGGGAGACCCAGTACTTC. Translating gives CASSPSPSGGLRETQYF.

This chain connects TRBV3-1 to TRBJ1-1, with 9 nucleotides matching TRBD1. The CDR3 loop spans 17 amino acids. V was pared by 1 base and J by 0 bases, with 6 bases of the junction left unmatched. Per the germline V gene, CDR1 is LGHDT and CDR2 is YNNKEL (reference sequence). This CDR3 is CASSQGGQGLLNTEAFF. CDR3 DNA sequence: TGTGCCAGCAGCCAAGGGGGACAGGGCCTGTTGAACACTGAAGCTTTCTTT.

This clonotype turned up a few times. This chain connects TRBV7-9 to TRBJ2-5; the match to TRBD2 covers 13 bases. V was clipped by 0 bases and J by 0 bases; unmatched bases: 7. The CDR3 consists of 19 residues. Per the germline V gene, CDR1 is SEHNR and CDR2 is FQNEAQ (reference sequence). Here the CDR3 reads CASSLASGLAGLYQETQYF. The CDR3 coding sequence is TGTGCCAGCAGCTTAGCGTCGGGACTAGCGGGGCTGTACCAAGAGACCCAGTACTTC.

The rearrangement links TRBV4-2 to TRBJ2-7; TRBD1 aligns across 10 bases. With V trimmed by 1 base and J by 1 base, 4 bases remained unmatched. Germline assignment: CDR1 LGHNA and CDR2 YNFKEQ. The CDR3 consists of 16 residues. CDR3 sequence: CASSQGGTGVSYEQYF. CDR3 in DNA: TGTGCCAGCAGCCAAGGTGGGACAGGGGTGTCCTACGAGCAGTACTTC.

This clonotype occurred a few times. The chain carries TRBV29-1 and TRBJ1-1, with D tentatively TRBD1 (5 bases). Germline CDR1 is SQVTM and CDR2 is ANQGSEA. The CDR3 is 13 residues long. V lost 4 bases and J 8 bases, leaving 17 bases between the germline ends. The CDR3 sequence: CSVGMGDSVEAFF. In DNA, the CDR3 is TGCAGCGTTGGGATGGGGGACTCGGTGGAAGCTTTCTTT.

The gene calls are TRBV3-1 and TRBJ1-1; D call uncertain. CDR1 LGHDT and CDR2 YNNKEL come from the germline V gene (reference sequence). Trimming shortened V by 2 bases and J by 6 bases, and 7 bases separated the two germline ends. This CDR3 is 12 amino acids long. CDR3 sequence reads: CASSQHGAEAFF. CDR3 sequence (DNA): TGTGCCAGCAGCCAACACGGGGCTGAAGCTTTCTTT.

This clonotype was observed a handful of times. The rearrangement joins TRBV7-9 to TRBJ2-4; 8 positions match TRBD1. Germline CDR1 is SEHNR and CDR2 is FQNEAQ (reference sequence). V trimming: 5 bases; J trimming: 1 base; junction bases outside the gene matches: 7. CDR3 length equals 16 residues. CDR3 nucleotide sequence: TGTGCCAGCAGCCCCGACAGGGGATTGGCCAAAAACATTCAGTACTTC. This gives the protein CASSPDRGLAKNIQYF.

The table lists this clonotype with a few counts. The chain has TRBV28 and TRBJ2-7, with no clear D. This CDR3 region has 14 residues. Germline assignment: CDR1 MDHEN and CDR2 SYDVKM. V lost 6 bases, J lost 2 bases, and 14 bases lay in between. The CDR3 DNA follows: TGTGCCAGCAGCCCTAGAAGGACCCCCTACGAGCAGTACGTC. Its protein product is CASSPRRTPYEQYV.

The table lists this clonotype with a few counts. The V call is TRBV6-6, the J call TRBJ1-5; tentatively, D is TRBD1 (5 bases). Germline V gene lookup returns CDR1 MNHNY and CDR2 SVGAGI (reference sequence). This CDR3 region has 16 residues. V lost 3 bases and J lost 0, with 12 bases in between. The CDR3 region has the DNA TGTGCCAGCAGTTATTTGGGGCCCTATAGCAATCAGCCCCAGCATTTT. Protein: CASSYLGPYSNQPQHF.

CDR3 nucleotides: TGTGCCAGCAGTGACTTCACGACAGGGAGCGACACTGAAGCTTTCTTT. Protein: CASSDFTTGSDTEAFF. The chain employs TRBV25-1 and TRBJ1-1, with 7 bases fitting TRBD1. The V and J ends lost 3 bases and 3 bases, in that order; junction bases with no gene match: 10. Germline V lookup: CDR1 MGHDK, CDR2 SYGVNS. The CDR3 runs to 16 residues. The whole variable domain, filled in from reference TRBV25-1 and TRBJ1-1, reads EADIYQTPRYLVIGTGKKITLECSQTMGHDKMYWYQQDPGMELHLIHYSYGVNSTEKGDLSSESTVSRIRTEHFPLTLESARPSHTSQYLCASSDFTTGSDTEAFFGQGTRLTVV.

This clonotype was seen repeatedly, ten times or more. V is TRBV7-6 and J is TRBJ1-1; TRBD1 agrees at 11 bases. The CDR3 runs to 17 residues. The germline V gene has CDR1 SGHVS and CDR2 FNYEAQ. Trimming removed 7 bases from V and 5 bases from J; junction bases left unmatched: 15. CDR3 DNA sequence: TGTGCCAGCACCCCCCTGGGACAGGGGGTCGGGAAAACTGAAGCTTTCTTT. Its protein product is CASTPLGQGVGKTEAFF.

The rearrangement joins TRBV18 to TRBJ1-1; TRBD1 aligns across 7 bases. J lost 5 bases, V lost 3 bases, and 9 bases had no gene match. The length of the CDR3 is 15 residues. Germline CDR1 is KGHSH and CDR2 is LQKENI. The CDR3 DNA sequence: TGTGCCAGCTCACCCTTGACCACAGGGGAAACTGAAGCTTTCTTT. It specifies CASSPLTTGETEAFF.

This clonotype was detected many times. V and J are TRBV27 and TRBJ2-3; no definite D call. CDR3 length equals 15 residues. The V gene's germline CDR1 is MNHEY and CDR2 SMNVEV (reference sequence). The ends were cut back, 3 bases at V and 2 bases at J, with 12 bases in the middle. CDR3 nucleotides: TGTGCCAGCAGTTTCCGGCCCCACTTCACAGATACGCAGTATTTT. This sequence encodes CASSFRPHFTDTQYF.

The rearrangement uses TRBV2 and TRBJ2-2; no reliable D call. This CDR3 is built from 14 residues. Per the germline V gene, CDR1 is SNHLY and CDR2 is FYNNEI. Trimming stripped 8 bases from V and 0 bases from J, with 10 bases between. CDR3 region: CASLGPPNTGELFF. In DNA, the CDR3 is TGTGCCAGCCTAGGACCGCCGAACACCGGGGAGCTGTTTTTT.

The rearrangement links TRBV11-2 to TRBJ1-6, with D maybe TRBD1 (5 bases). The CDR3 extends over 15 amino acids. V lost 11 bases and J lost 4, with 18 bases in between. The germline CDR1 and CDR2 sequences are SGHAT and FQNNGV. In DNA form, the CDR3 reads TGTGCCGCCTTGGGGCGATCTCTTTATAATTCACCCCTCCACTTT. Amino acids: CAALGRSLYNSPLHF.

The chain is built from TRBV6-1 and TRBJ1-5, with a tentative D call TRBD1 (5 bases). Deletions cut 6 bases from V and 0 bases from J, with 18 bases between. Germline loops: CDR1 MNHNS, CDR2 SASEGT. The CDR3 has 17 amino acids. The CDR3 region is CASSHRGRFNSNQPQHF. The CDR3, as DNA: TGTGCCAGCAGCCATCGGGGCCGGTTTAATAGCAATCAGCCCCAGCATTTT.

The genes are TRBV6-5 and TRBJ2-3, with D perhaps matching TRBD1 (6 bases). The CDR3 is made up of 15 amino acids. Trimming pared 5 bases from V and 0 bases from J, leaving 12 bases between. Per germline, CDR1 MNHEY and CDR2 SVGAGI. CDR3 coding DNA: TGTGCCAGCAGTAACCGACAGGTCAGCACAGATACGCAGTATTTT. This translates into CASSNRQVSTDTQYF.

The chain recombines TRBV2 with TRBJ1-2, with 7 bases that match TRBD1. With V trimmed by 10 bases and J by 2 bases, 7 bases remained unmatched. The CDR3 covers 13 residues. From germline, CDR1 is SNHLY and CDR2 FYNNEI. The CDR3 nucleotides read TGTGCCACCCCGGGACAGTGGAACTATGGCTACACCTTC. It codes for CATPGQWNYGYTF.

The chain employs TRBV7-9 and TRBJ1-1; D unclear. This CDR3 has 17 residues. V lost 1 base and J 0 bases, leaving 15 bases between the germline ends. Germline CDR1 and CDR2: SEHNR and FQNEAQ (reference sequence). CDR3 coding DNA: TGTGCCAGCAGCTTAGTATTTGGGCAGTCAATGAACACTGAAGCTTTCTTT. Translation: CASSLVFGQSMNTEAFF.